The T cell receptor (beta chain) under discussion was sequenced for a study of OX40 agonist ivuxolimab in advanced cancers. Study-level results: Certain nonresponders additionally had low normalized T-cell clonal expansion. Which antigen the expanded peripheral T cells recognized is unknown. Among T cells, CD8+ cells averaged more expanded clones than CD4+ cells.

Profiling relied on immunoSEQ multiplex PCR, and the TCRdb table lists in-frame clones only, not all of them. This table has roughly 50,000 clones, roughly 81% appearing once. The germline gives CDR1 MNHEY, CDR2 SVGAGI. Trimming removed 0 bases from V and 7 bases from J, with 13 bases in between. The CDR3 sequence is 15 residues long. This clone was counted only a few times. No antigen is known for it. This clonotype originated in an adult with an advanced solid tumor such as melanoma, head and neck, liver or kidney cancer. Sample: CD4+ or CD8+ T cells sorted from blood, taken in a trial of the OX40 agonist ivuxolimab. The J gene is TRBJ2-1, the V gene TRBV6-5; D is perhaps TRBD2 (6 bases). The CDR3, as DNA: TGTGCCAGCAGTTACTCGGGGGGTTTATGGAATGAGCAGTTCTTC. It codes for CASSYSGGLWNEQFF.